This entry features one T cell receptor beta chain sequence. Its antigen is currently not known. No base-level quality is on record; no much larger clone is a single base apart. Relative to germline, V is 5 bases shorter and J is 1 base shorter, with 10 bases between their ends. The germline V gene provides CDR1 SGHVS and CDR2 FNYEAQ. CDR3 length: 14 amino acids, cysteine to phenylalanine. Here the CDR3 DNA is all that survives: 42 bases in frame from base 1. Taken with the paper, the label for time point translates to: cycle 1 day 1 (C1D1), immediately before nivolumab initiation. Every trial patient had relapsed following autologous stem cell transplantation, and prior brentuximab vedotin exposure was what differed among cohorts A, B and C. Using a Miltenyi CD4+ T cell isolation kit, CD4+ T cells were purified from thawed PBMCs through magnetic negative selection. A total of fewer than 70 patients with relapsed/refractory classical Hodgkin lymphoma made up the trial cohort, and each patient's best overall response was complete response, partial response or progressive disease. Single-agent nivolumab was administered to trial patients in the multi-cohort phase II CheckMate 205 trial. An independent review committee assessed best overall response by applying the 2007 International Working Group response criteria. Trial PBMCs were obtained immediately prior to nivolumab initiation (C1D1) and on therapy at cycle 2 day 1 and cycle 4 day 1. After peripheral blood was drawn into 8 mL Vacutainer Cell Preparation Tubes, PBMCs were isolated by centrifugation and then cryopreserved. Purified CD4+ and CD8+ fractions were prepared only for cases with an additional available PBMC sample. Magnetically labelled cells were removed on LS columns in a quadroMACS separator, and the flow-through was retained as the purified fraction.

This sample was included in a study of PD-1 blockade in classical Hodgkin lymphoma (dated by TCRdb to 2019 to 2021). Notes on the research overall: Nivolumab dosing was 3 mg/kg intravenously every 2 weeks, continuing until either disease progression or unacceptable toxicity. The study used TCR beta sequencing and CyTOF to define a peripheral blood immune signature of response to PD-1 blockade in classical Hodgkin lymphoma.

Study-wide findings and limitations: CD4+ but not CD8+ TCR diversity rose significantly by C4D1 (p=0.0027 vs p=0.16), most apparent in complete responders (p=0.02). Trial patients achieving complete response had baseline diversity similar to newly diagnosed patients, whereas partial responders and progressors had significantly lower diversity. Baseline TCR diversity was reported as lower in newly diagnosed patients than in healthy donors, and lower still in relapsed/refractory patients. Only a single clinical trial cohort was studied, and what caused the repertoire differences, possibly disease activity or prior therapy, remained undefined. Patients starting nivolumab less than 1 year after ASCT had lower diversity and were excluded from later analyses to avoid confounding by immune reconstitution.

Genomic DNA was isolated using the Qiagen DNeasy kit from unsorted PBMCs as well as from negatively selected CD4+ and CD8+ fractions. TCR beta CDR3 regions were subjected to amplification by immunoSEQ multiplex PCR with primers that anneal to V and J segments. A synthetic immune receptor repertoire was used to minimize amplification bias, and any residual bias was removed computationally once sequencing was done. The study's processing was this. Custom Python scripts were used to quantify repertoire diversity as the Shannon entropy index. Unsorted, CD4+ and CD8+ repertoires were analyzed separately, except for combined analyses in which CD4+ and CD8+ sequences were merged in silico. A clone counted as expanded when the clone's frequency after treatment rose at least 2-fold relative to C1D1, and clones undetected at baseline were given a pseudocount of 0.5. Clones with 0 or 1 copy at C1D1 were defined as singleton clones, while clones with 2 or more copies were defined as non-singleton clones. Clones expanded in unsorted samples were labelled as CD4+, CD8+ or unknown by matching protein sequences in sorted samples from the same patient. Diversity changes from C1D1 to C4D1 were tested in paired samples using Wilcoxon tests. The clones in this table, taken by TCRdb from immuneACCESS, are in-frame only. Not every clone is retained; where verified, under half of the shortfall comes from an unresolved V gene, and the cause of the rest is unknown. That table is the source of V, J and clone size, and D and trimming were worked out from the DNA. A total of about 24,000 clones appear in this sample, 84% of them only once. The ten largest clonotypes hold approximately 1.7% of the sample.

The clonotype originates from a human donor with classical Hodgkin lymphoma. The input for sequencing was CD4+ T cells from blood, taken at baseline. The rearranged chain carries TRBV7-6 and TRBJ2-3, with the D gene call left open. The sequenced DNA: TGTGCCAGCAGCCCCCTGGACGGCACAGATACGCAGTATTTT. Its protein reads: CASSPLDGTDTQYF.